This TCR beta chain was found in a study of cytomegalovirus exposure and HLA in healthy donors. Study in general: Early release data held 75 million to 90 million unique TCRs from HLA-typed donors.

The PCR used 60 Vbeta and 13 Jbeta primers. Profiling relied on immunoSEQ multiplex PCR, and the TCRdb table lists in-frame clones only, not all of them. Here the sample spans around 50,000 clones, 55% to 65% being singletons. Trimming took off 1 base at V and 5 bases at J, with 14 bases between the two ends. CDR1 is MNHEY, CDR2 SVGAGI, per germline. The CDR3 loop spans 15 amino acids. Input material: PBMCs. This sequence originates from a human donor in good health. The rearrangement joins TRBV6-5 to TRBJ1-1; TRBD1 might be the D (5 bases). The CDR3 here is CASSYLGAGGTEAFF. DNA for the CDR3: TGTGCCAGCAGTTACTTGGGCGCGGGGGGGACTGAAGCTTTCTTT.